The 26 T cell receptor beta chains given below trace back to one sample, sequenced in a study of Graves' ophthalmopathy and Graves' hyperthyroidism. Scientists amplified the TCR beta CDR3 regions from RNA transcripts. HTBI primers served in a first-round RT-PCR, which a second-round multiplex PCR followed. From the multiplex PCR reads, TCRdb called clonotypes with MiXCR, one entry per CDR3 protein. The sample consists of about 590,000 distinct CDR3 sequences, under 45% of them appearing once. Specimen: peripheral blood or thyroid tissue (not recorded which). All receptors derive from an adult man with Graves' hyperthyroidism.

This clonotype was found a few times. The chain employs TRBV11-3 and TRBJ1-1, with D possibly TRBD1 on 5 matching bases. Germline CDR1 and CDR2: SGHNT and YENEEA. Trimming removed 0 bases at V and 6 bases at J, with 8 bases between. This CDR3 is built from 13 residues. The CDR3 spells CASSLELGAEAFF. The CDR3 DNA is TGTGCCAGCAGCTTAGAGTTAGGGGCTGAAGCTTTCTTT.

The table lists this clonotype with a few counts. The chain links TRBV6-5 to TRBJ2-7, with D perhaps matching TRBD2 (6 bases). The CDR3 is made up of 16 amino acids. With 5 bases removed from V and 2 bases from J, the gap between germline ends came to 19 bases. In germline, CDR1 is MNHEY, CDR2 SVGAGI. CDR3 coding DNA: TGTGCCAGCAGTCGCTCAACCGGGACTTCCACCTACGAGCAGTACTTC. It encodes CASSRSTGTSTYEQYF.

The rearrangement joins TRBV6-6 to TRBJ2-2; the D is unclear. This CDR3 region has 14 residues. V dropped 0 bases and J dropped 5 bases, with 7 bases sitting between them. Germline CDR1 MNHNY, CDR2 SVGAGI (reference sequence). This CDR3 reads CASSYSFRTGELFF. The DNA for the CDR3 is TGTGCCAGCAGTTACTCGTTCCGAACCGGGGAGCTGTTTTTT.

This clonotype was detected many times. The CDR3 loop reads CASSPPIGEGKPYEQYF. CDR3 coding DNA: TGTGCCAGCAGCCCCCCAATCGGGGAAGGTAAACCCTACGAGCAGTACTTC. The chain combines TRBV11-3 with TRBJ2-7; weak D call: TRBD2 (5 bases). V dropped 5 bases and J dropped 2 bases, with 22 bases sitting between them. CDR1 SGHNT and CDR2 YENEEA come from the germline V gene. The CDR3 covers 17 residues.

To note about this clonotype: This could be a read error, since a much larger clone is one nucleotide away. The CDR3 does not end in the conserved phenylalanine or tryptophan, so this is likely a read error. The chain recombines TRBV10-3 with TRBJ1-1; TRBD1 matches 7 bases. Germline V gene sequence: CDR1 ENHRY, CDR2 SYGVKD. CDR3 length equals 16 residues. V shed 3 bases, J shed 1 base, and the junction held 8 bases outside the gene matches. The CDR3 sequence: CAISESWGQPNTEAFL. The CDR3, as DNA: TGTGCCATCAGTGAATCCTGGGGACAGCCGAACACTGAAGCTTTCCTT.

The rearrangement links TRBV6-6 to TRBJ2-1; 11 bases are a match to TRBD2. J was trimmed by 4 bases and V by 5 bases; bases with no gene match: 1. This CDR3 contains 14 residues. Germline V gene lookup returns CDR1 MNHNY and CDR2 SVGAGI (reference sequence). Written as DNA, the CDR3 is TGTGCCAGCAGTACTAGCGGGAGATACAATGAGCAGTTCTTC. It is translated as CASSTSGRYNEQFF.

This clonotype was seen repeatedly, ten times or more. The CDR3 reads CSDIVGSQNTEAFF. The DNA of the CDR3 is TGCAGTGATATCGTGGGATCGCAGAACACTGAAGCTTTCTTT. This chain connects TRBV20-1 to TRBJ1-1; D remains unclear. The length of the CDR3 is 14 residues. V lost 7 bases, J lost 1 base, and 16 bases lay in between. CDR1 is DFQATT, CDR2 SNEGSKA, per germline (reference sequence).

This sequence joins TRBV29-1 and TRBJ1-2, with a possible D match to TRBD1 (5 bases). V dropped 4 bases and J dropped 8 bases, with 11 bases sitting between them. This CDR3 contains 11 residues. Germline V gene data show CDR1 as SQVTM and CDR2 as ANQGSEA. The CDR3 DNA follows: TGCAGCGTTGTATCCAGGGCCGGCTACACCTTC. Translating gives CSVVSRAGYTF.

This clonotype has a count of ten or more. The rearrangement uses TRBV5-6 and TRBJ1-5, with D unresolved. V was pared by 1 base and J by 6 bases, with 11 bases between. This CDR3 has 14 residues. Per germline, CDR1 SGHDT and CDR2 YYEEEE. In DNA, the CDR3 is TGTGCCAGCAGCTTGTGGGGATCGTTTCAGCCCCAGCATTTT. Its translation is CASSLWGSFQPQHF.

This clonotype was seen only a few times. The rearrangement links TRBV13 to TRBJ2-7; tentative D call: TRBD2 (5 bases). Trimming took 5 bases from V and 7 from J, leaving 21 bases between them. There are 15 residues in the CDR3. Germline CDR1 is PRHDT and CDR2 is FYEKMQ (reference sequence). The CDR3 nucleotides are TGTGCCAGCAGCAACTCTGGACGGGGAAATTATGAGCAGTACTTC. Amino acid sequence: CASSNSGRGNYEQYF.

The chain joins TRBV2 to TRBJ1-4; no reliable D call. Looked up from germline, CDR1 is SNHLY and CDR2 is FYNNEI. Trimming shortened V by 8 bases and J by 7 bases, and 11 bases separated the two germline ends. The CDR3 loop spans 12 amino acids. The CDR3 coding sequence is TGTGCCAGCGGGTTTAACACTGAAAAACTGTTTTTT. Encoded protein: CASGFNTEKLFF.

This clonotype was seen once. The chain has TRBV29-1 and TRBJ1-2; the D gene is possibly TRBD1 (6 bases). CDR1 is SQVTM, CDR2 ANQGSEA, per germline. Between the trimmed V and J ends, which lost 4 bases and 8 bases, there was a span of 17 bases. This CDR3 spans 13 amino acids. The CDR3, as DNA: TGCAGCGTTGTAGGTCGCAGGGGTGTAGGCTACACCTTC. This encodes CSVVGRRGVGYTF.

This clonotype has ten or more counts. The J gene is TRBJ2-2, the V gene TRBV24-1; TRBD2 matches at 7 bases. The length of the CDR3 is 16 residues. In germline, CDR1 is KGHDR, CDR2 SFDVKD. J was trimmed by 0 bases and V by 3 bases; bases with no gene match: 3. CDR3 in amino acids: CATSDVGTTNTGELFF. The CDR3 nucleotides read TGTGCCACCAGTGATGTAGGGACTACGAACACCGGGGAGCTGTTTTTT.

This clonotype was counted many times. The chain couples TRBV20-1 to TRBJ1-1; no reliable D call. This CDR3 is 12 amino acids long. Per the germline V gene, CDR1 is DFQATT and CDR2 is SNEGSKA (reference sequence). Trimming pared 3 bases from V and 7 bases from J, leaving 12 bases between. The CDR3, as DNA: TGCAGTGCTAGTCGTCAGGAGTTTGAAGCTTTCTTT. It translates to CSASRQEFEAFF.

The gene calls are TRBV29-1 and TRBJ1-3; no firm D call. V was trimmed by 8 bases and J by 1 base, leaving 12 bases between them. The CDR3 length is 13 residues. Germline V CDR1 and CDR2: SQVTM, ANQGSEA. In nucleotides, the CDR3 is TGCAGCCGATTAACAGATTCTGGAAACACCATATATTTT. This translates into CSRLTDSGNTIYF.

A word on this clonotype: The junction departs from germline at one end; a sequencing error may be responsible. The V gene is TRBV10-2, the J gene TRBJ2-5; 8 bases match TRBD2. From germline, CDR1 is WSHSY and CDR2 SAAADI. This CDR3 comprises 14 residues. The CDR3 reads CAGSETGGADTQYF. The CDR3, as DNA: TGCGCCGGCAGTGAAACGGGAGGGGCAGATACGCAGTACTTC.

This clonotype was counted a few times. V and J are TRBV30 and TRBJ1-5, with a tentative D call TRBD1 (5 bases). The CDR3 is made up of 13 amino acids. Germline CDR1 is GTSNPN and CDR2 is SVGIG (reference sequence). Trimming removed 5 bases at V and 2 bases at J, with 10 bases between. For the CDR3, the DNA is TGTGCCTGGGAAAGGGGTGGCAATCAGCCCCAGCATTTT. The encoded protein is CAWERGGNQPQHF.

This clonotype has just one count. This sequence may be a read error, since a much larger clone differs from it by one base. The J gene is TRBJ1-5, the V gene TRBV12-3 or TRBV12-4; D unclear. V lost 1 base, J lost 8 bases, and 12 bases lay in between. The CDR3 spans 14 residues. This chain's CDR3 is CASSLGVGREPQHF. The CDR3 DNA follows: TGTGCCAGCAGTTTAGGTGTAGGACGCGAGCCCCAGCATTTT.

The CDR3 spells CSVEGLAGGLPGELFF. The CDR3 DNA sequence: TGCAGCGTTGAGGGACTAGCGGGAGGATTACCCGGGGAGCTGTTTTTT. J is TRBJ2-2 and V is TRBV29-1; 15 nucleotides agree with TRBD2. The CDR3 spans 16 residues. Trimming took 3 bases from V and 6 from J; bases not matched to a gene: 5. CDR1 and CDR2 (germline): SQVTM, ANQGSEA.

This clonotype was picked up one time. The chain recombines TRBV27 with TRBJ1-4; 9 bases agree with TRBD1. The germline V gene encodes CDR1 MNHEY and CDR2 SMNVEV (reference sequence). J lost 10 bases, V lost 6 bases, and 9 bases had no gene match. This CDR3 spans 14 amino acids. The CDR3 reads CASRTGGAWGKLFF. The CDR3 bases are TGTGCCAGCAGAACAGGGGGCGCTTGGGGAAAACTGTTTTTT.

This clonotype was counted at least ten times. The chain couples TRBV19 to TRBJ1-1; D ambiguous. The CDR3 runs 13 residues. Germline V lookup: CDR1 LNHDA, CDR2 SQIVND (reference sequence). Trimming pared 4 bases from V and 4 bases from J, leaving 10 bases between. The CDR3 coding sequence is TGTGCCAGTAGTAACCAGGCCAGCACTGAAGCTTTCTTT. This gives the protein CASSNQASTEAFF.

This chain links TRBV19 with TRBJ2-7; D uncertain. Germline values: CDR1 LNHDA, CDR2 SQIVND (reference sequence). Trimming stripped 1 base from V and 0 bases from J, with 7 bases between. The CDR3 spans 14 residues. The CDR3 spells CASSIGTVSYEQYF. The CDR3 region has the DNA TGTGCCAGTAGTATAGGGACGGTCTCCTACGAGCAGTACTTC.

Of note for this clonotype: This may come from a read error, since a much larger clone is one base off. V usage is TRBV12-3 or TRBV12-4 and J usage is TRBJ1-3; 8 bases are a match to TRBD1. The V and J ends lost 5 bases and 4 bases, in that order; junction bases with no gene match: 13. CDR3 length: 17 residues. In DNA form, the CDR3 reads TGTGCCAGCAGTCCAGGCCCGACAGGGGATAGGGGAAACACCATATATTTT. This encodes CASSPGPTGDRGNTIYF.

The V and J genes are TRBV7-9 and TRBJ2-7, with D perhaps being TRBD1 or TRBD2 (5 bases each). Matching the DNA end better, TRBJ2-1 makes the J call doubtful. Germline assignment: CDR1 SEHNR and CDR2 FQNEAQ (reference sequence). The CDR3 totals 11 residues. CDR3 nucleotide sequence: TGTGCCAGCAGCTTCGGGGCTGAGCAGTTCTTC. Amino acids: CASSFGAEQFF.

This clonotype occurred many times. J is TRBJ1-5 and V is TRBV6-6; D gene unclear. CDR3 length equals 14 residues. Germline V lookup: CDR1 MNHNY, CDR2 SVGAGI (reference sequence). Deletions cut 5 bases from V and 7 bases from J, with 15 bases between. As DNA, the CDR3 is TGTGCCAGCAGTCCCGCGCTCATACTACAGCCCCAGCATTTT. Its translation is CASSPALILQPQHF.

The chain is built from TRBV7-2 and TRBJ2-7; D is possibly TRBD1 (6 bases). The CDR3 covers 16 residues. V lost 5 bases and J lost 12, with 29 bases in between. Per germline, CDR1 SGHTA and CDR2 FQGNSA. Here the CDR3 DNA reads TGTGCCAGCAGCGTGGGAACTACAGGGTTTCAAGAGACCCGGTACTTC. This gives the protein CASSVGTTGFQETRYF.